The 9 T cell receptor beta chains below were found in one sample sequenced in a study of shared clonotypes between healthy human individuals. Clones were sequenced by immunoSEQ multiplex PCR, and TCRdb holds only the in-frame ones, with some missing. The sample contains some 2.3 million clones, over 85% of which appear only once. The sample comprised naive CD4+ T cells from PBMCs. Specified subset: CD45RA+ positively selected. These receptors were taken from a young man in good health. Some clones in this sample may be carry-over from other donors' samples.

CDR3 residues: CATSRHMGGELFF. The CDR3 DNA reads as TGTGCCACCAGCAGACACATGGGCGGGGAGCTGTTTTTT. The chain uses TRBV15 and TRBJ2-2; unclear D gene. Trimming removed 2 bases at V and 7 bases at J, with 8 bases between. Germline V gives CDR1 LNHNV, CDR2 YYDKDF (reference sequence). The CDR3 is 13 residues long. The full variable domain, with the rest looked up from reference TRBV15 and TRBJ2-2, is DAMVIQNPRYQVTQFGKPVTLSCSQTLNHNVMYWYQQKSSQAPKLLFHYYDKDFNNEADTPDNFQSRRPNTSFCFLDIRSPGLGDTAMYLCATSRHMGGELFFGEGSRLTVL.

This chain uses TRBV4-2 with TRBJ2-7; no firm D call. Germline CDR1 and CDR2: LGHNA and YNFKEQ. With 8 bases removed from V and 3 bases from J, the gap between germline ends came to 11 bases. CDR3 length: 12 amino acids. The DNA for the CDR3 is TGTGCCAGCGGGCCAACGGGCTACGAGCAGTACTTC. This encodes CASGPTGYEQYF.

The rearrangement links TRBV4-3 to TRBJ2-2; the D gene is possibly TRBD1 (6 bases). The CDR3 covers 15 residues. With 3 bases removed from V and 6 bases from J, the gap between germline ends came to 14 bases. Looked up from germline, CDR1 is LGHNA and CDR2 is YSLEER. The CDR3 DNA reads as TGCGCCAGCAGCCACACAGGGAGAATCGCCGGGGAGCTGTTTTTT. Translated: CASSHTGRIAGELFF.

On this clone itself: This same CDR3 is encoded by further DNA sequences in the sample. This rearrangement joins TRBV5-1 to TRBJ2-1; 7 positions match TRBD1. Germline values: CDR1 SGHRS, CDR2 YFSETQ. The CDR3 is 14 residues long. J gave up 4 bases and V 4 bases, and 5 bases lay outside the gene matches. This chain's CDR3 is CASSPGQLYNEQFF. The CDR3 DNA reads as TGCGCCAGCAGCCCGGGACAGTTGTACAATGAGCAGTTCTTC.

Only a few counts were recorded for this clone. At the DNA level, this CDR3 is encoded by other sequences in the same sample as well. The rearrangement uses TRBV25-1 and TRBJ1-1; D is ambiguous. V dropped 6 bases and J dropped 2 bases, with 4 bases sitting between them. The CDR3 extends over 11 amino acids. Per germline, CDR1 MGHDK and CDR2 SYGVNS. The CDR3 DNA is TGTGCCAGCAGGCGAAACACTGAAGCTTTCTTT. Translated: CASRRNTEAFF. The full variable domain, completed using reference TRBV25-1 and TRBJ1-1, is EADIYQTPRYLVIGTGKKITLECSQTMGHDKMYWYQQDPGMELHLIHYSYGVNSTEKGDLSSESTVSRIRTEHFPLTLESARPSHTSQYLCASRRNTEAFFGQGTRLTVV.

V gene TRBV7-9 combines with J gene TRBJ1-2, with 7 positions matching TRBD1. Per the germline V gene, CDR1 is SEHNR and CDR2 is FQNEAQ (reference sequence). Trimming cost V 5 bases and J 4 bases; bases outside gene matches: 10. The CDR3 runs 15 residues. The CDR3 DNA is TGTGCCAGCAGCCAGGGCTCGACAGGGTTCTATGGCTACACCTTC. This encodes CASSQGSTGFYGYTF.

The J gene is TRBJ1-3, the V gene TRBV29-1; 7 bases are a match to TRBD1. CDR1 SQVTM and CDR2 ANQGSEA come from the germline V gene. The CDR3 length is 15 residues. J lost 0 bases, V lost 8 bases, and 10 bases had no gene match. The CDR3 protein is CSTSTGSSSGNTIYF. CDR3 nucleotide sequence: TGCAGCACCTCGACAGGGTCCAGCTCTGGAAACACCATATATTTT.

This clone was seen only once. CDR3 DNA sequence: TGTGCCAGCAGCCCAGGACGGCGGGTCTACGAGCAGTACTTC. Its translation: CASSPGRRVYEQYF. The chain employs TRBV28 and TRBJ2-7, with a tentative D call TRBD2 (5 bases). V was shortened by 6 bases and J by 3 bases, with 15 bases between the two germline ends. Germline assignment: CDR1 MDHEN and CDR2 SYDVKM. The CDR3 loop spans 14 amino acids.

Concerning this clone: This same CDR3 is encoded by further DNA sequences in the sample. The rearrangement links TRBV5-1 to TRBJ2-7; 9 bases map to TRBD2. CDR1 is SGHRS, CDR2 YFSETQ, per germline. The CDR3 length is 15 residues. With 0 bases clipped from V and 4 bases from J, the junction kept 5 bases outside the gene matches. The CDR3: CASSLGLAGLYEQYF. CDR3 DNA sequence: TGCGCCAGCAGCTTGGGGCTAGCGGGACTTTACGAGCAGTACTTC.